This T cell receptor (beta chain) originates from a study of T cells in Graves' hyperthyroidism and ophthalmopathy. Study results and limitations: The blood repertoire included most of the expanded thyroid clonotypes above 0.001.

This CDR3 has 13 amino acids. Germline CDR1 reads SGHTA; CDR2 reads FQGTGA. RNA transcripts served as the template for amplifying TCR beta CDR3 regions. First-round RT-PCR targeting the TCR CDR3 was performed with the HTBI primer set. Each CDR3 protein is one row after TCRdb ran MiXCR on the multiplex PCR reads. This table has a few hundred thousand distinct CDR3 sequences, about 43% appearing once. Comments on this clonotype: As yet, its antigen is unknown. A much larger clone lies a single base off, so this may be a read error.

Hyperthyroidism, newly diagnosed and lasting under 2 months, affected patients aged 18 to 65. The diagnoses drew upon clinical symptoms, serum thyroxine and TRAb, thyroid ultrasound and orbital computed tomography. Input material: peripheral blood or thyroid tissue (not recorded which). The V and J genes are TRBV7-3 and TRBJ1-1, with no clear D. The origin of this receptor is a woman between 18 and 30 years old with Graves' hyperthyroidism. The CDR3: CAGSSPRDHTAFF. The CDR3 bases are TGTGCCGGCAGCTCACCGAGGGATCACACAGCTTTCTTT.